Sequencing of this T cell receptor (beta chain) was carried out in a study of shared clonotypes between healthy human individuals. The CDR3 is made up of 13 amino acids. The germline gives CDR1 SQVTM, CDR2 ANQGSEA. The ends lost 3 bases at V and 14 bases at J; junction bases unmatched: 12. Naive CD8 cells comprised CD45RO-negative, CCR7-positively selected cells, excluding terminally differentiated effector memory CD45RA+ cells. Generated by immunoSEQ multiplex PCR, the TCRdb table keeps only in-frame clones and is missing some. Altogether about 700,000 clones are present, approximately 90% being singletons, with the ten largest covering 24%.

This receptor was taken from a man aged 25-45 years in good health. The gene calls are TRBV29-1 and TRBJ2-1, with 8 nucleotides matching TRBD2. Specimen: naive CD8+ T cells sorted from blood. In DNA form, the CDR3 reads TGCAGCGTTGAGGGGTTGGGGCGGGAGGTCGAGTTCTTC. This translates into CSVEGLGREVEFF.